The 14 T cell receptor beta chains below come from one sample, sequenced in a study of beta chain features in type 1 diabetes. Every bit of the isolated RNA underwent reverse transcription, so sequencing read expressed TCRB transcripts. The protocol was immunoSEQ multiplex PCR, while the TCRdb copy is restricted to in-frame clones and leaves out a portion. The table has 130,000 to 150,000 clones, less than 9% seen once. Sequencing used central memory CD4+ T cells from blood. Source of these receptors: a woman in her twenties or thirties in good health.

A remark on this clone: A junction end diverges from the germline sequence, so it may reflect a read error. The V call is TRBV5-4, the J call TRBJ2-3; 7 nucleotides match TRBD2. This CDR3 is 15 amino acids long. Germline lookup yields CDR1 SGHNT and CDR2 YYREEE (reference sequence). The CDR3 reads CASSQNPGGRDTQYF. The CDR3 nucleotides read TGCGCCAGCAGCCAAAATCCGGGCGGGAGAGATACGCAGTATTTT.

The chain couples TRBV7-8 to TRBJ1-5; D is unresolved. V lost 1 base to trimming and J lost 3 bases, with 10 bases between them. The CDR3 is made up of 15 amino acids. Germline loops: CDR1 SGHVS, CDR2 FQNEAQ. CDR3 protein: CASSLVLAYNQPQHF. For the CDR3, the DNA is TGTGCCAGCAGCTTAGTATTGGCTTACAATCAGCCCCAGCATTTT.

This clone has only a few counts. This chain connects TRBV18 to TRBJ2-7; D might be TRBD1 (6 bases). The CDR3 has 13 residues. The V gene's germline CDR1 is KGHSH and CDR2 LQKENI. Trimming removed 5 bases from V and 2 bases from J, with 10 bases in between. The CDR3 loop reads CASSLTGTYEQYF. As DNA, the CDR3 is TGTGCCAGCTCATTAACAGGGACCTACGAGCAGTACTTC.

J is TRBJ2-7 and V is TRBV5-4, with D possibly TRBD1 on 5 matching bases. Germline V gives CDR1 SGHNT, CDR2 YYREEE (reference sequence). The CDR3 sequence is 13 residues long. Trimming removed 2 bases at V and 3 bases at J, with 9 bases between. The chain's CDR3 is CASSFQGRYEQYF. The DNA of the CDR3 is TGTGCCAGCAGCTTCCAGGGCCGCTACGAGCAGTACTTC.

V and J are TRBV4-2 and TRBJ1-2, with 8 nucleotides matching TRBD1. Germline assignment: CDR1 LGHNA and CDR2 YNFKEQ. J lost 4 bases, V lost 4 bases, and 8 bases had no gene match. This CDR3 is built from 15 residues. CDR3 coding DNA: TGTGCCAGCAGCCCCGGACAGGGCTCCATCTATGGCTACACCTTC. Its protein is CASSPGQGSIYGYTF.

This clone appeared a few times. The V and J genes are TRBV27 and TRBJ1-2, with 7 bases aligning to TRBD1. The CDR3 loop spans 14 amino acids. Trimming took 4 bases from V and 3 from J; bases not matched to a gene: 5. The germline V gene has CDR1 MNHEY and CDR2 SMNVEV (reference sequence). The CDR3 is CASSSAGTDYGYTF. The CDR3 region has the DNA TGTGCCAGCAGTTCAGCCGGGACAGACTATGGCTACACCTTC.

This clone was counted a few times. This chain joins TRBV4-2 and TRBJ1-5; tentatively, D is TRBD1 (5 bases). Germline lookup yields CDR1 LGHNA and CDR2 YNFKEQ. Between the trimmed V and J ends, which lost 1 base and 1 base, there was a span of 20 bases. The CDR3 runs 19 residues. The CDR3 region has the DNA TGTGCCAGCAGCCAAGGGGGGGACGGAGCCCTTGGGAGCAATCAGCCCCAGCATTTT. This sequence encodes CASSQGGDGALGSNQPQHF.

This clone came up a few times. CDR3 coding DNA: TGTGCCAGCAGGGTAACGCCAGGGATAGGCACAGATACGCAGTATTTT. Amino acids: CASRVTPGIGTDTQYF. This chain connects TRBV11-2 to TRBJ2-3; possible D gene TRBD1, 5 bases. Germline V gene lookup returns CDR1 SGHAT and CDR2 FQNNGV. The CDR3 is made up of 16 amino acids. Trimming pared 6 bases from V and 1 base from J, leaving 17 bases between. The full variable domain, rest sourced from reference TRBV11-2 and TRBJ2-3, is EAGVAQSPRYKIIEKRQSVAFWCNPISGHATLYWYQQILGQGPKLLIQFQNNGVVDDSQLPKDRFSAERLKGVDSTLKIQPAKLEDSAVYLCASRVTPGIGTDTQYFGPGTRLTVL.

This clone was found a few times. The chain links TRBV2 to TRBJ1-2; D is undetermined. The CDR3 length is 11 residues. Germline V gives CDR1 SNHLY, CDR2 FYNNEI. V was cut by 6 bases and J by 3 bases, with 5 bases left in between. Here the CDR3 reads CASRQYYGYTF. The CDR3 DNA reads TGTGCCAGCAGGCAGTACTATGGCTACACCTTC.

This clone was seen a few times. The rearrangement uses TRBV19 and TRBJ2-2, with 11 bases aligning to TRBD1. Germline CDR1 is LNHDA and CDR2 is SQIVND (reference sequence). Trimming removed 3 bases from V and 5 bases from J; junction bases left unmatched: 5. CDR3 length: 16 residues. CDR3 sequence (DNA): TGTGCCAGTAGTATGTCCGGGACAGGGGGAACCGGGGAGCTGTTTTTT. Translated, it gives CASSMSGTGGTGELFF. Together with reference TRBV19 and TRBJ2-2, the CDR3 gives the full variable domain: DGGITQSPKYLFRKEGQNVTLSCEQNLNHDAMYWYRQDPGQGLRLIYYSQIVNDFQKGDIAEGYSVSREKKESFPLTVTSAQKNPTAFYLCASSMSGTGGTGELFFGEGSRLTVL.

This clone was picked up a small number of times. This chain uses TRBV7-2 with TRBJ2-6, with 7 bases identical to TRBD2. The CDR3 totals 17 residues. Germline-derived CDR1 and CDR2 are SGHTA and FQGNSA. V was pared by 4 bases and J by 2 bases, with 8 bases of the junction left unmatched. The CDR3 nucleotides read TGTGCCAGCAGCTCTCGCGGGAGTAGTGCTGGGGCCAACGTCCTGACTTTC. Translation: CASSSRGSSAGANVLTF.

This clone turned up a few times. V usage is TRBV29-1 and J usage is TRBJ2-7, with 10 bases that match TRBD1. Trimming cost V 6 bases and J 2 bases; bases outside gene matches: 13. CDR1 and CDR2 from the germline V gene are SQVTM and ANQGSEA. The CDR3 is made up of 16 amino acids. The chain's CDR3 is CSVWKTGQGYTYEQYF. CDR3 nucleotide sequence: TGCAGCGTCTGGAAGACGGGACAGGGGTACACCTACGAGCAGTACTTC.

This chain uses TRBV19 with TRBJ2-1; 10 nucleotides line up with TRBD1. In germline, CDR1 is LNHDA, CDR2 SQIVND (reference sequence). Trimming cost V 4 bases and J 8 bases; bases outside gene matches: 2. The CDR3 runs to 13 residues. The chain's CDR3 is CASSRDRGDEQFF. As DNA, the CDR3 is TGTGCCAGTAGTAGGGACAGGGGAGATGAGCAGTTCTTC.

This clone was counted between two and nine times. The CDR3 loop reads CASTTGTGANVLTF. For the CDR3, the DNA is TGTGCCAGCACAACGGGTACTGGGGCCAACGTCCTGACTTTC. J is TRBJ2-6 and V is TRBV6-6; D is ambiguous. Germline lookup yields CDR1 MNHNY and CDR2 SVGAGI (reference sequence). Trimming removed 7 bases at V and 2 bases at J, with 9 bases between. The CDR3 totals 14 residues.